This TCR beta chain was captured in a study of glioma-infiltrating T cells after dendritic cell vaccination. Described time point: after dendritic cell vaccination, including at tumor progression/relapse. The PCR used 60 V beta and 13 J beta primers. Sequenced by immunoSEQ multiplex PCR; TCRdb stores in-frame clones only, minus some. The table records 55,000 to 75,000 clones, about four fifths of them present only once. Germline V gene sequence: CDR1 SQVTM, CDR2 ANQGSEA. The V segment lost 0 bases and the J segment 6 bases; nucleotides outside the gene matches: 9. This CDR3 has 16 amino acids. The rearrangement joins TRBV29-1 to TRBJ2-2; 8 nucleotides align to TRBD1. The sequenced sample was blood, obtained after dendritic cell vaccination. The sequence derives from a human donor with glioblastoma. The CDR3 DNA reads TGCAGCGTTGAAGAAGTCCGGACAGGGTCCGCCGGGGAGCTGTTTTTT. This sequence encodes CSVEEVRTGSAGELFF.